The 13 T cell receptor beta chains below come from one sample, sequenced in a study of long-term antiretroviral therapy in people with HIV. Sequencing relied on immunoSEQ assay v3.0, run at survey level. The method was immunoSEQ multiplex PCR; TCRdb's version includes in-frame clones alone and lacks a portion of them. This sample has roughly 19,000 clones, with approximately 81% found just once. The sample consisted of unsorted PBMCs, taken less than 2.5 years after starting antiretroviral therapy. The receptors here all came from a man aged 35-49 years with HIV.

This chain joins TRBV7-8 and TRBJ1-5; the D gene is possibly TRBD1 (6 bases). Trimming removed 2 bases at V and 5 bases at J, with 10 bases between. The CDR3 is 14 amino acids. Germline V lookup: CDR1 SGHVS, CDR2 FQNEAQ. The CDR3 loop is CASSLREGDQPQHF. In nucleotides, the CDR3 is TGTGCCAGCAGCTTAAGAGAGGGGGATCAGCCCCAGCATTTT.

The V call is TRBV4-3, the J call TRBJ2-6; 10 bases match TRBD1. Germline CDR1 is LGHNA and CDR2 is YSLEER. V lost 1 base and J lost 0; bases outside the gene matches: 0. The CDR3 spans 17 residues. Here the CDR3 DNA reads TGCGCCAGCAGCCAAGGGACAGGGGGCTCTGGGGCCAACGTCCTGACTTTC. It translates to CASSQGTGGSGANVLTF.

This clone appeared a few times. The rearrangement links TRBV19 to TRBJ1-2, with D hard to call. Trimming took off 3 bases at V and 4 bases at J, with 9 bases between the two ends. Germline CDR1 and CDR2: LNHDA and SQIVND (reference sequence). The CDR3 runs to 13 residues. The CDR3 loop is CASSIPAGYGYTF. CDR3 sequence (DNA): TGTGCCAGTAGTATCCCGGCGGGCTATGGCTACACCTTC.

The chain employs TRBV7-9 and TRBJ1-4; D not certain. The germline V gene encodes CDR1 SEHNR and CDR2 FQNEAQ (reference sequence). This CDR3 has 16 amino acids. Trimming stripped 3 bases from V and 1 base from J, with 12 bases between. Here the CDR3 reads CASSFGGAGTNEKLFF. The DNA for the CDR3 is TGTGCCAGCAGCTTCGGAGGAGCGGGAACTAATGAAAAACTGTTTTTT.

The genes are TRBV6-5 and TRBJ2-5, with 7 bases lining up with TRBD1. The CDR3 has 15 amino acids. J gave up 5 bases and V 2 bases, and 8 bases lay outside the gene matches. CDR1 is MNHEY and CDR2 is SVGAGI in the germline V gene. DNA for the CDR3: TGTGCCAGCAGTTACGGGACAGAGGGATGGGAGACCCAGTACTTC. This sequence encodes CASSYGTEGWETQYF.

The chain has TRBV6-5 and TRBJ1-1; the D gene is possibly TRBD1 (6 bases). Germline V gene data show CDR1 as MNHEY and CDR2 as SVGAGI. V shed 4 bases and J shed 2 bases, with 11 bases lying between them. The CDR3 loop spans 14 amino acids. The CDR3, as DNA: TGTGCCAGCAGTTCAGGGGCGCGAAACACTGAAGCTTTCTTT. It yields the protein CASSSGARNTEAFF.

CDR3 nucleotides: TGTGCCAGCAGCGAACAGAGTTTCTACGAGCAGTACTTC. Translated, it gives CASSEQSFYEQYF. This chain links TRBV5-4 with TRBJ2-7; no definite D call. Looked up from germline, CDR1 is SGHNT and CDR2 is YYREEE (reference sequence). Trimming removed 4 bases at V and 3 bases at J, with 11 bases between. CDR3 length equals 13 residues.

CDR3 sequence (DNA): TGCAGCGTTGAAGAATACCGGTCCAACGGCTACACCTTC. This translates into CSVEEYRSNGYTF. V is TRBV29-1 and J is TRBJ1-2; D remains ambiguous. The CDR3 sequence is 13 residues long. Germline lookup yields CDR1 SQVTM and CDR2 ANQGSEA. The V end lost 0 bases, the J end lost 8 bases, and 13 bases lay between the germline ends.

The chain combines TRBV5-6 with TRBJ1-2; D is perhaps TRBD1 (5 bases). CDR1 is SGHDT, CDR2 YYEEEE, per germline. The CDR3 runs to 13 residues. V shed 4 bases and J shed 4 bases, with 11 bases lying between them. Here the CDR3 DNA reads TGTGCCAGCAGCGAAGGGGTAACCTATGGCTACACCTTC. Its translation: CASSEGVTYGYTF. The whole variable domain, filled in from reference TRBV5-6 and TRBJ1-2, reads DAGVTQSPTHLIKTRGQQVTLRCSPKSGHDTVSWYQQALGQGPQFIFQYYEEEERQRGNFPDRFSGHQFPNYSSELNVNALLLGDSALYLCASSEGVTYGYTFGSGTRLTVV.

V and J are TRBV19 and TRBJ1-2; no reliable D call. The CDR3 runs 14 residues. Trimming took 3 bases from V and 4 from J, leaving 12 bases between them. Germline-derived CDR1 and CDR2 are LNHDA and SQIVND (reference sequence). As DNA, the CDR3 is TGTGCCAGTAGTATGGGCACCACTCGCTATGGCTACACCTTC. Translation: CASSMGTTRYGYTF.

This clone was observed a single time. The rearrangement uses TRBV14 and TRBJ1-1; no definite D call. This CDR3 contains 13 residues. V was trimmed by 5 bases and J by 1 base, leaving 8 bases between them. CDR1 is SGHDN and CDR2 is FVKESK in the germline V gene. CDR3 sequence: CASSVQSNTEAFF. CDR3 nucleotides: TGTGCCAGCAGCGTACAGTCGAACACTGAAGCTTTCTTT.

This chain uses TRBV5-8 with TRBJ2-7; D unresolved. There are 11 residues in the CDR3. The V gene's germline CDR1 is SGHTS and CDR2 YDEGEE. Trimming cost V 4 bases and J 1 base, with 3 bases left between them. The CDR3 loop reads CASSGSYEQYF. CDR3 in DNA: TGTGCCAGCAGCGGGTCCTACGAGCAGTACTTC.

The chain employs TRBV6-1 and TRBJ1-2, with a tentative D call TRBD1 (6 bases). The ends were cut back, 2 bases at V and 4 bases at J, with 8 bases in the middle. The CDR3 totals 13 residues. CDR1 and CDR2 (germline): MNHNS, SASEGT. The CDR3 here is CASSEQGTYGYTF. CDR3 nucleotide sequence: TGTGCCAGCAGTGAACAGGGGACCTATGGCTACACCTTC.